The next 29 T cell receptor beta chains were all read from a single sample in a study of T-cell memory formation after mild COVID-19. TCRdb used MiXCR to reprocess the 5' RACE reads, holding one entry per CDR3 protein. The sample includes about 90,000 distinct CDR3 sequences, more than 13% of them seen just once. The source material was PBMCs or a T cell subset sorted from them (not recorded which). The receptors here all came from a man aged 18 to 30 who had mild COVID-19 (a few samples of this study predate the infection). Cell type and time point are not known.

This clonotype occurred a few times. Written as DNA, the CDR3 is TGCGCCAGCAGCCAGGGGGGGGTTTCGGCGCAGTACGTC. It specifies CASSQGGVSAQYV. The chain joins TRBV4-1 to TRBJ2-7, with 7 bases that match TRBD2. Germline-derived CDR1 and CDR2 are MGHRA and YSYEKL. V shed 3 bases, J shed 9 bases, and the junction held 8 bases outside the gene matches. The CDR3 runs 13 residues.

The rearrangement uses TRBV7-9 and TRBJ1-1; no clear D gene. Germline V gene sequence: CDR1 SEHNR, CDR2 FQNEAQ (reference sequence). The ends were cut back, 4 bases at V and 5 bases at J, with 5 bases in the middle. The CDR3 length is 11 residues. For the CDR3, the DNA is TGTGCCAGCAGCTCATCTACTGAAGCTTTCTTT. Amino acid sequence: CASSSSTEAFF.

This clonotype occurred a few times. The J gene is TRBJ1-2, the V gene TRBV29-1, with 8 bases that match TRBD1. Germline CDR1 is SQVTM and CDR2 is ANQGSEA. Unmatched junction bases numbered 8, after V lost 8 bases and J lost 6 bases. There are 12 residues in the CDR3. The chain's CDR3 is CSCTGGSDGYTF. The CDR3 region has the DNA TGCAGCTGTACAGGGGGATCGGATGGCTACACCTTC.

The CDR3 region is CASSTDRIQETQYF. The CDR3 DNA reads TGTGCCAGCAGCACGGACAGGATCCAAGAGACCCAGTACTTC. V is TRBV3-1 and J is TRBJ2-5; 7 positions match TRBD1. V was clipped by 5 bases and J by 1 base; unmatched bases: 4. Germline V gives CDR1 LGHDT, CDR2 YNNKEL (reference sequence). CDR3 size: 14 residues.

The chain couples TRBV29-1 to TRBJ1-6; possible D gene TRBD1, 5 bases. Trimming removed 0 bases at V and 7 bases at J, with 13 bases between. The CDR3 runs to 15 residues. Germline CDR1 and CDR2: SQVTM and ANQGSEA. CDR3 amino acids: CSVEDYQGANSPLHF. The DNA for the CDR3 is TGCAGCGTTGAAGATTATCAAGGGGCCAATTCACCCCTCCACTTT.

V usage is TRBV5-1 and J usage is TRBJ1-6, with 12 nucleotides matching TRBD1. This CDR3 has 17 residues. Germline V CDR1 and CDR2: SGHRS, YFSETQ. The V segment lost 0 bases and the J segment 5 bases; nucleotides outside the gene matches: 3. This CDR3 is CASSLDGTGGHNSPLHF. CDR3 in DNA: TGCGCCAGCAGCTTGGACGGGACAGGGGGCCATAATTCACCCCTCCACTTT. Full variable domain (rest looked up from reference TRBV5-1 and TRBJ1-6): KAGVTQTPRYLIKTRGQQVTLSCSPISGHRSVSWYQQTPGQGLQFLFEYFSETQRNKGNFPGRFSGRQFSNSRSEMNVSTLELGDSALYLCASSLDGTGGHNSPLHFGNGTRLTVT.

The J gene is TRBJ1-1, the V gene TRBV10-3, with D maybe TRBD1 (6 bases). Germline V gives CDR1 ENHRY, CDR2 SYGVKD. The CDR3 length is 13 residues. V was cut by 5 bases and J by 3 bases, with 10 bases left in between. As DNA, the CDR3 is TGTGCCATCAGTCGGGGGCCCTACACTGAAGCTTTCTTT. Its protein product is CAISRGPYTEAFF.

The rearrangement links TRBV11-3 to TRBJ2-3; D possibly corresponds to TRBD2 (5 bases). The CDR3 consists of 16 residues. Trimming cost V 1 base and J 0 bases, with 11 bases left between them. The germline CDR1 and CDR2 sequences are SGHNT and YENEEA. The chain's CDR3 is CASSLGTGRSTDTQYF. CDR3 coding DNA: TGTGCCAGCAGCTTAGGGACTGGACGTAGCACAGATACGCAGTATTTT.

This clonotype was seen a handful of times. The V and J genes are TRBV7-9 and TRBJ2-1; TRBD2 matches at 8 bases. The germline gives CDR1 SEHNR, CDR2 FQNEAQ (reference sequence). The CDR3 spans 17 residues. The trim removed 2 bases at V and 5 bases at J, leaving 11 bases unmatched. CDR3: CASSLIVRAGAHNEQFF. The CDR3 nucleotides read TGTGCCAGCAGCTTAATCGTTCGAGCGGGGGCCCACAATGAGCAGTTCTTC.

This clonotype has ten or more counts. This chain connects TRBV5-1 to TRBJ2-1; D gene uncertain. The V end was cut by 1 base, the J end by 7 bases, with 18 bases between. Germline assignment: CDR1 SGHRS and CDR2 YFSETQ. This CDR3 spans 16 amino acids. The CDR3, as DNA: TGCGCCAGCAGCTTGTTTGCAGGCGGCGCCATTAATGAGCAGTTCTTC. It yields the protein CASSLFAGGAINEQFF.

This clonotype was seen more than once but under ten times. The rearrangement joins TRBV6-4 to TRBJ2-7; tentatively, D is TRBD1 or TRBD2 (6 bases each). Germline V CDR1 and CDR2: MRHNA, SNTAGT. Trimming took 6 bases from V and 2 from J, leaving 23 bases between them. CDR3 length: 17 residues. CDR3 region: CASSGGGSGRSPYEQYV. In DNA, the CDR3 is TGTGCCAGCAGCGGAGGGGGGTCGGGACGGAGCCCCTACGAGCAGTACGTC.

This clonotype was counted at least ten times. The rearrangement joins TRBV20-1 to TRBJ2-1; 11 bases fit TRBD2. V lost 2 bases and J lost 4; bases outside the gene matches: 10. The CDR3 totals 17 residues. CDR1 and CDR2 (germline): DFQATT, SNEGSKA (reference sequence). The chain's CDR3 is CSARSLAGDPRYNEQFF. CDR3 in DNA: TGCAGTGCTAGATCACTAGCGGGGGATCCACGTTACAATGAGCAGTTCTTC.

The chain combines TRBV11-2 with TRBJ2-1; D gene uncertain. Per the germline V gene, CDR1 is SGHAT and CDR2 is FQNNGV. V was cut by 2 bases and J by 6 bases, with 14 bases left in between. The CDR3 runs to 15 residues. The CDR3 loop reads CASSLFLGLGNEQFF. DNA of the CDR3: TGTGCCAGCAGCTTATTTTTGGGCTTGGGCAATGAGCAGTTCTTC.

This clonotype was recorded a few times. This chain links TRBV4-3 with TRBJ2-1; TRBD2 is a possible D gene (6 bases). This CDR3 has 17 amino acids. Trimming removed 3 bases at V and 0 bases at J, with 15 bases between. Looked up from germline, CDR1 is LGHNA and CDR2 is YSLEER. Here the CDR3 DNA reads TGCGCCAGCAGCCACGACCTTAGCGGCAGCTCCTACAATGAGCAGTTCTTC. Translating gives CASSHDLSGSSYNEQFF.

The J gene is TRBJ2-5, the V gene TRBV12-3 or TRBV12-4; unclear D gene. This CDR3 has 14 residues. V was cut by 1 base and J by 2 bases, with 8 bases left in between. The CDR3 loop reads CASSLDRAQETQYF. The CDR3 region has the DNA TGTGCCAGCAGTTTAGACCGGGCACAAGAGACCCAGTACTTC.

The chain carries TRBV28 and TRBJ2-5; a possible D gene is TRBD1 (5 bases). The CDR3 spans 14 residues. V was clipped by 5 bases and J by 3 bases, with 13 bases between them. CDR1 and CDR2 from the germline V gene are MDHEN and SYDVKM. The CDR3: CASSSRVGEETQYF. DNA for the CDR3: TGTGCCAGCAGTAGCAGGGTTGGGGAAGAGACCCAGTACTTC.

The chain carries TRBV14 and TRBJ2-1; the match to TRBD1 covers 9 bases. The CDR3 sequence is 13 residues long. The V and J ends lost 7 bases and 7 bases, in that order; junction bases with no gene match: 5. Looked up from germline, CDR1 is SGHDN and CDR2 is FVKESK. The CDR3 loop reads CASKRTGDNEQFF. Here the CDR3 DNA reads TGTGCCAGCAAACGGACAGGGGATAATGAGCAGTTCTTC.

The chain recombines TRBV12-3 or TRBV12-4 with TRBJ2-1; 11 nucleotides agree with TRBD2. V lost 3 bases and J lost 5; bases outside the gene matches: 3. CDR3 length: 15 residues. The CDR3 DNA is TGTGCCAGCAGTTTGACTAGCGGGGTTAACAATGAGCAGTTCTTC. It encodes CASSLTSGVNNEQFF.

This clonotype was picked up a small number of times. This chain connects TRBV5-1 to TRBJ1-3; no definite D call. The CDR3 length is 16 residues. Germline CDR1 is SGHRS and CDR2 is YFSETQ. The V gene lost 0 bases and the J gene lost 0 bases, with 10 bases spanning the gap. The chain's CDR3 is CASSLGADFSGNTIYF. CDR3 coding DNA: TGCGCCAGCAGCTTGGGGGCTGACTTCTCTGGAAACACCATATATTTT.

The CDR3 DNA is TGTGCCAGCAGTTTAACCGGGGGAAATACGCAGTATTTT. Translated: CASSLTGGNTQYF. The chain uses TRBV28 and TRBJ2-3, with D tentatively TRBD2 (6 bases). Germline V CDR1 and CDR2: MDHEN, SYDVKM. V was pared by 2 bases and J by 7 bases, with 10 bases between. The CDR3 totals 13 residues.

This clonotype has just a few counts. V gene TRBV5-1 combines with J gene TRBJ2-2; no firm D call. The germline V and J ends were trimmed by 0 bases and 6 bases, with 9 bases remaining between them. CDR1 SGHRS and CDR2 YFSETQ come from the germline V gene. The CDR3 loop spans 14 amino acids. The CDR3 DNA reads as TGCGCCAGCAGCTTGGAGACTCCCGCCGGGGAGCTGTTTTTT. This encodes CASSLETPAGELFF.

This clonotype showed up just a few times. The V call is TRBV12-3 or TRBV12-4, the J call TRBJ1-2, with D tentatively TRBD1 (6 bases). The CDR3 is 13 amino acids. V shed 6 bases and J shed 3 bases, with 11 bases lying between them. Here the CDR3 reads CASRGQGYYGYTF. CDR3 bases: TGTGCCAGCAGAGGTCAGGGGTACTATGGCTACACCTTC.

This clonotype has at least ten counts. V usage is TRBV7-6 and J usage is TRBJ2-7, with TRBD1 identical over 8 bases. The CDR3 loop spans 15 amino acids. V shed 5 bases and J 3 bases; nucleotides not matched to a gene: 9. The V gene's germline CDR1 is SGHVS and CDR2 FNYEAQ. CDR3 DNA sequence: TGTGCCAGCAGCCCCCGACAGGGGTGGCACTACGAGCAGTACTTC. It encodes CASSPRQGWHYEQYF.

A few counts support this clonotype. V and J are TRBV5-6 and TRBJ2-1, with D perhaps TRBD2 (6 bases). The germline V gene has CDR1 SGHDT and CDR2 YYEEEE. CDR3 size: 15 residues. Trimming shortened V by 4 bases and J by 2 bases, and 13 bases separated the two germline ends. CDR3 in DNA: TGTGCCAGCAGCCCCCGCGGGGTAGCCTACAATGAGCAGTTCTTC. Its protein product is CASSPRGVAYNEQFF.

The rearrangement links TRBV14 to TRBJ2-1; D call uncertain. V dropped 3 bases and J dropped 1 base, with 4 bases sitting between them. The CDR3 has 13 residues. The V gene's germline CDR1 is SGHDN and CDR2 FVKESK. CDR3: CASSHGSYNEQFF. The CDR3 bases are TGTGCCAGCAGCCACGGATCCTACAATGAGCAGTTCTTC.

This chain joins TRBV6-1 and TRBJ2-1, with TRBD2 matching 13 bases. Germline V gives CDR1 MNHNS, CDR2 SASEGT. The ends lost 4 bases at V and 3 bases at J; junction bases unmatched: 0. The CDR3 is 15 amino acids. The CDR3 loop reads CASSGLAGGYNEQFF. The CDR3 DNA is TGTGCCAGCAGTGGACTAGCGGGGGGCTACAATGAGCAGTTCTTC.

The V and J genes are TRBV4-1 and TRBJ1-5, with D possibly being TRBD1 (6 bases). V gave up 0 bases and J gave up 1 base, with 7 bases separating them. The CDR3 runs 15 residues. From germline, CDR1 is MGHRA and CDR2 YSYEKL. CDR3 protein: CASSQEQGSNQPQHF. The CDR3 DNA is TGCGCCAGCAGCCAAGAACAGGGCAGCAATCAGCCCCAGCATTTT.

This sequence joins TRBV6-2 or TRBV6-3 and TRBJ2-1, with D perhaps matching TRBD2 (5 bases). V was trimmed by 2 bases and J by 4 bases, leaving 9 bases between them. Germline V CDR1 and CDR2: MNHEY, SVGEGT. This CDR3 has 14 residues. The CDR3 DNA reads TGTGCCAGCAGTTACAGCGGACCATACAATGAGCAGTTCTTC. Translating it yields CASSYSGPYNEQFF.

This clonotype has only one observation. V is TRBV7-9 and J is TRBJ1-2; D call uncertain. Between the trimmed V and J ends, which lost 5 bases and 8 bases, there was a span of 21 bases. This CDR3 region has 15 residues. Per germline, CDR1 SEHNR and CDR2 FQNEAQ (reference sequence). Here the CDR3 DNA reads TGTGCCAGCAGCCCGCCAGCCGGGCCCTTTATCGGCTACACCTTC. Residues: CASSPPAGPFIGYTF.